These T cell receptor beta chains were read from a single sample in a study of human T cells and chemical hapten exposure. One entry per CDR3 protein, called by TCRdb with MiXCR from the RACE reads. This table has 62,000 or so distinct CDR3 sequences, roughly 9.8% appearing once. The sample in question was whole blood, obtained in connection with sensitization to the hapten diphenylcyclopropenone (DPC). These receptors were taken from a woman in her fifties or sixties with alopecia areata. Some clones in this sample may be carry-over from other donors' samples. Both conserved end residues are part of each CDR3. The order of the fields is CDR3 protein, CDR3 DNA, J gene, V gene, clone size, D gene. The D gene is left open where the match is weak. Clone size is stated in some rows and not others, as once, few, many or a class when expanded.

cdr3_aa: CASSFQTGNYNEQFF
cdr3_nt: TGCGCCAGCAGCTTCCAGACAGGGAACTACAATGAGCAGTTCTTC
j_call: TRBJ2-1
v_call: TRBV5-1
clone_size: NA
d_call: TRBD1

cdr3_aa: CASSPAAVTYGYTF
cdr3_nt: TGTGCCAGCTCACCCGCGGCAGTTACATATGGCTACACCTTC
j_call: TRBJ1-2
v_call: TRBV18
clone_size: many
d_call: NA

cdr3_aa: CASTRPRDRGSNQPQHF
cdr3_nt: TGTGCCAGCACCAGACCCCGGGACAGGGGAAGCAATCAGCCCCAGCATTTT
j_call: TRBJ1-5
v_call: TRBV6-4
clone_size: few
d_call: TRBD1

cdr3_aa: CASSDPNNYEQYF
cdr3_nt: TGTGCCAGCAGTGATCCCAATAATTACGAGCAGTACTTC
j_call: TRBJ2-7
v_call: TRBV25-1
clone_size: many
d_call: NA

cdr3_aa: CASRTSGTYEQYF
cdr3_nt: TGTGCCAGCCGGACTAGCGGGACCTACGAGCAGTACTTC
j_call: TRBJ2-7
v_call: TRBV6-2/TRBV6-3
clone_size: few
d_call: TRBD2

cdr3_aa: CASSEKTSRYNEQFF
cdr3_nt: TGTGCCAGCAGCGAAAAGACTAGCCGCTACAATGAGCAGTTCTTC
j_call: TRBJ2-1
v_call: TRBV11-2
clone_size: many
d_call: TRBD2

cdr3_aa: CSVLFTPTYEQYF
cdr3_nt: TGCAGCGTTTTATTCACCCCGACCTACGAGCAGTACTTC
j_call: TRBJ2-7
v_call: TRBV29-1
clone_size: few
d_call: NA

cdr3_aa: CASSQVDLGTEAFF
cdr3_nt: TGTGCCAGCAGCCAAGTTGATTTGGGCACTGAAGCTTTCTTT
j_call: TRBJ1-1
v_call: TRBV3-1
clone_size: many
d_call: NA

cdr3_aa: CASSPPSGLTDTQYF
cdr3_nt: TGTGCCAGCAGCCCCCCTAGCGGGCTCACAGATACGCAGTATTTT
j_call: TRBJ2-3
v_call: TRBV28
clone_size: few
d_call: TRBD2

cdr3_aa: CASSTHWTSFGDTQYF
cdr3_nt: TGTGCCAGCAGCACCCACTGGACTAGCTTTGGGGATACGCAGTATTTT
j_call: TRBJ2-3
v_call: TRBV7-8
clone_size: many
d_call: TRBD2

cdr3_aa: CASSDGGRYEQYF
cdr3_nt: TGTGCCAGCAGTGATGGTGGCCGCTACGAGCAGTACTTC
j_call: TRBJ2-7
v_call: TRBV25-1
clone_size: many
d_call: NA

cdr3_aa: CASSYALAGGLTYNEQFF
cdr3_nt: TGTGCCAGCAGTTACGCCCTAGCGGGGGGCCTTACCTACAATGAGCAGTTCTTC
j_call: TRBJ2-1
v_call: TRBV6-2/TRBV6-3
clone_size: few
d_call: TRBD2

cdr3_aa: CASSPGGQGEAFF
cdr3_nt: TGTGCCAGCTCACCAGGGGGACAGGGTGAAGCTTTCTTT
j_call: TRBJ1-1
v_call: TRBV18
clone_size: NA
d_call: TRBD1

cdr3_aa: CASSPGSSNTEAFF
cdr3_nt: TGTGCCAGCTCACCAGGTAGCTCGAACACTGAAGCTTTCTTT
j_call: TRBJ1-1
v_call: TRBV18
clone_size: many
d_call: NA

cdr3_aa: CASSLQTGTTEAFF
cdr3_nt: TGTGCCAGCAGCTTACAGACAGGGACCACTGAAGCTTTCTTT
j_call: TRBJ1-1
v_call: TRBV7-3
clone_size: few
d_call: TRBD1

cdr3_aa: CASSMFGQGVTYNEQFF
cdr3_nt: TGTGCCAGTAGTATGTTCGGGCAGGGGGTCACCTACAATGAGCAGTTCTTC
j_call: TRBJ2-1
v_call: TRBV19
clone_size: many
d_call: TRBD1

cdr3_aa: CASSQDTQGDQPQHF
cdr3_nt: TGCGCCAGCAGCCAAGATACACAGGGTGATCAGCCCCAGCATTTT
j_call: TRBJ1-5
v_call: TRBV4-3
clone_size: NA
d_call: NA

cdr3_aa: CASRSWEVDIQYF
cdr3_nt: TGTGCCAGCAGGAGCTGGGAAGTGGACATTCAGTACTTC
j_call: TRBJ2-4
v_call: TRBV6-5
clone_size: few
d_call: NA

cdr3_aa: CASSQGLAGEYEQFF
cdr3_nt: TGTGCCAGCAGCCAAGGACTAGCGGGAGAGTATGAGCAGTTCTTC
j_call: TRBJ2-1
v_call: TRBV4-2
clone_size: few
d_call: TRBD2

cdr3_aa: CASSPGTGGLTFYEQYF
cdr3_nt: TGTGCCAGCTCACCCGGGACAGGGGGCTTAACTTTCTACGAGCAGTACTTC
j_call: TRBJ2-7
v_call: TRBV18
clone_size: NA
d_call: TRBD1

cdr3_aa: CATSRVGRMNTEAFF
cdr3_nt: TGTGCCACCAGCAGAGTGGGGCGCATGAACACTGAAGCTTTCTTT
j_call: TRBJ1-1
v_call: TRBV15
clone_size: few
d_call: NA

cdr3_aa: CASSQDLLSEQFF
cdr3_nt: TGTGCCAGCAGCCAAGATTTGCTCTCTGAGCAGTTCTTC
j_call: TRBJ2-1
v_call: TRBV14
clone_size: NA
d_call: NA

cdr3_aa: CASSVDPRTSGDTGELFF
cdr3_nt: TGTGCCAGCAGCGTAGACCCCCGGACTAGCGGGGACACCGGGGAGCTGTTTTTT
j_call: TRBJ2-2
v_call: TRBV9
clone_size: NA
d_call: TRBD2

cdr3_aa: CASSVTGTGSSYNEQFF
cdr3_nt: TGTGCCAGCAGCGTAACCGGGACAGGGAGCTCCTACAATGAGCAGTTCTTC
j_call: TRBJ2-1
v_call: TRBV9
clone_size: NA
d_call: TRBD1

cdr3_aa: CASSPGTGADEQYF
cdr3_nt: TGTGCCAGCAGCCCCGGGACAGGGGCGGACGAGCAGTACTTC
j_call: TRBJ2-7
v_call: TRBV7-3
clone_size: NA
d_call: TRBD1

cdr3_aa: CAISMAGLTPIYF
cdr3_nt: TGTGCCATCTCCATGGCAGGCTTAACCCCCATATATTTT
j_call: TRBJ1-3
v_call: TRBV6-6
clone_size: few
d_call: NA

cdr3_aa: CASTRRGINEQFF
cdr3_nt: TGTGCCAGCACCCGAAGAGGTATCAATGAGCAGTTCTTC
j_call: TRBJ2-1
v_call: TRBV7-9
clone_size: NA
d_call: NA

cdr3_aa: CASSQPGTAGQPQHF
cdr3_nt: TGTGCCAGCAGCCAACCCGGGACAGCGGGGCAGCCCCAGCATTTT
j_call: TRBJ1-5
v_call: TRBV3-1
clone_size: many
d_call: TRBD1

cdr3_aa: CSVGSGNYEQYF
cdr3_nt: TGCAGCGTTGGTTCGGGGAACTACGAGCAGTACTTC
j_call: TRBJ2-7
v_call: TRBV29-1
clone_size: few
d_call: NA

cdr3_aa: CASSLTGTGSNSNQPQHF
cdr3_nt: TGTGCCAGCTCACTCACCGGGACAGGGTCTAATAGCAATCAGCCCCAGCATTTT
j_call: TRBJ1-5
v_call: TRBV18
clone_size: many
d_call: TRBD1

cdr3_aa: CASSLVSGTFTGELFF
cdr3_nt: TGTGCCAGCAGCTTAGTCTCGGGGACCTTCACCGGGGAGCTGTTTTTT
j_call: TRBJ2-2
v_call: TRBV7-2
clone_size: NA
d_call: NA

cdr3_aa: CASSYGSVRANTEAFF
cdr3_nt: TGTGCCAGCAGTTATGGTAGCGTCAGGGCGAACACTGAAGCTTTCTTT
j_call: TRBJ1-1
v_call: TRBV6-5
clone_size: NA
d_call: NA

cdr3_aa: CASSRQVQTTQKLFF
cdr3_nt: TGTGCCAGCAGCCGACAGGTACAGACAACCCAAAAACTGTTTTTT
j_call: TRBJ1-4
v_call: TRBV7-8
clone_size: NA
d_call: NA

cdr3_aa: CASSAARANSPLHF
cdr3_nt: TGTGCCAGCAGCGCTGCCAGGGCTAATTCACCCCTCCACTTT
j_call: TRBJ1-6
v_call: TRBV7-9
clone_size: many
d_call: NA

cdr3_aa: CASRFLGNTIYF
cdr3_nt: TGTGCCAGCAGGTTCCTTGGAAACACCATATATTTT
j_call: TRBJ1-3
v_call: TRBV12-3/TRBV12-4
clone_size: many
d_call: NA

cdr3_aa: CASSPVYRTGNTIYF
cdr3_nt: TGTGCCAGCTCACCAGTCTACAGGACTGGAAACACCATATATTTT
j_call: TRBJ1-3
v_call: TRBV18
clone_size: many
d_call: NA

cdr3_aa: CASSLVGGVNQETQYF
cdr3_nt: TGCGCCAGCAGCTTGGTGGGAGGGGTCAATCAAGAGACCCAGTACTTC
j_call: TRBJ2-5
v_call: TRBV5-1
clone_size: NA
d_call: TRBD2